What follows are 30 T cell receptor beta chains derived from one specimen sequenced in a study of blood T cells in healthy people across ages. Next came a second PCR, run for about 7 to 12 cycles, which used a sample-barcoded 5' primer along with a J-beta primer mix. MiXCR, applied by TCRdb to the 5' RACE reads, yields one record per CDR3 protein. Of about 590,000 distinct CDR3 sequences detected, roughly 31% appear once; the ten largest clones hold 15% to 17%. The sample taken for sequencing was blood. The receptor source for this set is a woman of 80 years or more in good health.

This clonotype has at least ten counts. The V call is TRBV4-2, the J call TRBJ2-5; 9 bases align to TRBD2. Germline V gives CDR1 LGHNA, CDR2 YNFKEQ. V was clipped by 0 bases and J by 2 bases; unmatched bases: 10. This CDR3 has 18 residues. In DNA, the CDR3 is TGTGCCAGCAGCCAAGATCGATCCAGCGGGGGGTCACAAGAGACCCAGTACTTC. Amino acid sequence: CASSQDRSSGGSQETQYF.

Ten or more counts support this clonotype. The chain is built from TRBV29-1 and TRBJ2-3, with D perhaps TRBD2 (6 bases). Between the trimmed V and J ends, which lost 5 bases and 6 bases, there was a span of 27 bases. The CDR3 has 17 amino acids. Per the germline V gene, CDR1 is SQVTM and CDR2 is ANQGSEA. The CDR3 here is CSVFLARGGPLRDTQYF. The CDR3 DNA is TGCAGCGTTTTTTTAGCGCGGGGCGGGCCTCTTAGGGATACGCAGTATTTT.

The chain carries TRBV7-9 and TRBJ2-4; 9 positions match TRBD1. Trimming took 2 bases from V and 13 from J; bases not matched to a gene: 12. Germline V gene sequence: CDR1 SEHNR, CDR2 FQNEAQ (reference sequence). The CDR3 spans 15 residues. CDR3 residues: CASSLHDRGAREQYF. CDR3 bases: TGTGCCAGCAGCTTACACGACAGGGGGGCGAGGGAGCAGTACTTC.

A few counts support this clonotype. A single base separates this from a much larger clone, so it may be a read error. This chain connects TRBV5-1 to TRBJ2-5; the match to TRBD1 covers 9 bases. Germline CDR1 is SGHRS and CDR2 is YFSETQ. Germline trimming cut 4 bases from V and 11 bases from J; bases unmatched to any gene: 15. The CDR3 spans 15 residues. CDR3 amino acids: CASSRVGTGHNEQYF. CDR3 DNA sequence: TGCGCCAGCAGCCGGGTGGGGACAGGGCACAATGAGCAGTACTTC.

The chain has TRBV10-3 and TRBJ2-5; no firm D call. Germline CDR1 reads ENHRY; CDR2 reads SYGVKD. V was pared by 0 bases and J by 7 bases, with 12 bases between. The CDR3 extends over 14 amino acids. This CDR3 reads CAISESAQDATQYF. The CDR3 bases are TGTGCCATCAGTGAGTCTGCCCAAGATGCGACCCAGTACTTC.

This clonotype was counted ten times or more. The V gene is TRBV5-1, the J gene TRBJ1-4; no clear D gene. The V gene's germline CDR1 is SGHRS and CDR2 YFSETQ. V gave up 1 base and J gave up 5 bases, with 9 bases separating them. This CDR3 contains 14 residues. CDR3 sequence reads: CASSLRGMNEKLFF. DNA of the CDR3: TGCGCCAGCAGCTTGAGAGGGATGAATGAAAAACTGTTTTTT.

This clonotype has a handful of counts. The V and J genes are TRBV6-1 and TRBJ1-4; a possible D gene is TRBD1 (6 bases). The CDR3 runs to 16 residues. Germline V lookup: CDR1 MNHNS, CDR2 SASEGT. V lost 3 bases to trimming and J lost 8 bases, with 19 bases between them. CDR3 nucleotide sequence: TGTGCCAGCAGTGAGGGACAAATCCGTACGGGAGAAAAACTGTTTTTT. Its protein is CASSEGQIRTGEKLFF.

The rearrangement links TRBV14 to TRBJ2-2, with D perhaps matching TRBD1 (5 bases). Trimming shortened V by 4 bases and J by 4 bases, and 13 bases separated the two germline ends. The CDR3 loop spans 15 amino acids. Germline V gives CDR1 SGHDN, CDR2 FVKESK. CDR3 amino acids: CASSPKGWSTGELFF. DNA for the CDR3: TGTGCCAGCAGCCCCAAGGGGTGGTCCACCGGGGAGCTGTTTTTT.

Comment on this clonotype: This could be a read error, since a much larger clone is one nucleotide away. The chain uses TRBV4-1 and TRBJ1-4; weak D call: TRBD1 (5 bases). Germline V gene lookup returns CDR1 MGHRA and CDR2 YSYEKL. The CDR3 length is 15 residues. The CDR3 here is CASSLGVVTNEKPFF. In DNA, the CDR3 is TGCGCCAGCAGCCTGGGGGTAGTAACTAATGAAAAACCGTTTTTT.

The sample holds a few counts of this clonotype. This chain uses TRBV9 with TRBJ1-2; no reliable D call. The CDR3 spans 11 residues. CDR1 is SGDLS, CDR2 YYNGEE, per germline. V gave up 3 bases and J gave up 8 bases, with 8 bases separating them. In DNA form, the CDR3 reads TGTGCCAGCAGCGCGAGGGAGGGCTACACCTTC. It is translated as CASSAREGYTF.

CDR3 sequence reads: CSAPPGTRGETRYF. CDR3 in DNA: TGCAGTGCTCCCCCCGGGACTAGGGGAGAGACCCGGTACTTC. The rearrangement joins TRBV20-1 to TRBJ2-7, with 8 bases lining up with TRBD2. There are 14 residues in the CDR3. CDR1 DFQATT and CDR2 SNEGSKA come from the germline V gene (reference sequence). V lost 5 bases and J lost 12; bases outside the gene matches: 18.

This clonotype came up many times. This rearrangement joins TRBV7-2 to TRBJ2-3, with a tentative D call TRBD2 (6 bases). Germline V lookup: CDR1 SGHTA, CDR2 FQGNSA. The V and J ends lost 5 bases and 1 base respectively, with 16 bases between them. The CDR3 is made up of 16 amino acids. The CDR3, as DNA: TGTGCCAGCAGCGCGAGACTAGATGCTGGCACAGATACGCAGTATTTT. It is translated as CASSARLDAGTDTQYF.

The gene calls are TRBV20-1 and TRBJ2-3; the match to TRBD2 covers 7 bases. CDR3 length: 15 amino acids. CDR1 is DFQATT and CDR2 is SNEGSKA in the germline V gene (reference sequence). V shed 0 bases and J 6 bases; nucleotides not matched to a gene: 9. This chain's CDR3 is CSARDPQRGGDTQYF. The DNA for the CDR3 is TGCAGTGCTAGAGATCCCCAGCGGGGTGGTGATACGCAGTATTTT.

V usage is TRBV27 and J usage is TRBJ1-5; 7 nucleotides agree with TRBD1. The CDR3 runs to 14 residues. Germline CDR1 reads MNHEY; CDR2 reads SMNVEV (reference sequence). After removal of 3 bases from V and 9 bases from J, the junction contained 8 bases not matched to a gene. CDR3 nucleotides: TGTGCCAGCAGTTTGGCAACAGGGGCGGGGCCCCAGCATTTT. Amino acid sequence: CASSLATGAGPQHF.

This clonotype has ten or more counts. J is TRBJ1-2 and V is TRBV28; possible D gene TRBD1, 6 bases. This CDR3 comprises 15 residues. Trimming cost V 4 bases and J 4 bases, with 16 bases left between them. Germline assignment: CDR1 MDHEN and CDR2 SYDVKM. The CDR3 reads CASSYGGRGSYGYTF. CDR3 DNA sequence: TGTGCCAGCAGTTACGGGGGGCGGGGCTCCTATGGCTACACCTTC.

This clonotype was picked up a small number of times. The V gene is TRBV6-2 or TRBV6-3, the J gene TRBJ1-5; 8 bases are shared with TRBD1. Germline lookup yields CDR1 MNHEY and CDR2 SVGEGT. Losses at the gene ends were 6 bases for V and 0 bases for J; bases not matched to a gene: 10. The CDR3 covers 17 residues. The CDR3 here is CASRQTGEGVSNQPQHF. Written as DNA, the CDR3 is TGTGCCAGCAGACAGACAGGGGAAGGGGTTAGCAATCAGCCCCAGCATTTT.

This clonotype has a handful of counts. The chain carries TRBV7-9 and TRBJ2-5; 8 nucleotides agree with TRBD1. CDR1 and CDR2 (germline): SEHNR, FQNEAQ (reference sequence). J lost 5 bases, V lost 5 bases, and 13 bases had no gene match. The CDR3 spans 16 residues. CDR3 loop: CASSPRTGYSLETQYF. The CDR3 coding sequence is TGTGCCAGCAGCCCTCGGACAGGGTACTCTCTGGAGACCCAGTACTTC.

Of note for this clonotype: One end of the junction does not line up with germline, which may come from a read error. The CDR3 DNA is TGTGCCCGCAGCTTGGGGCTAGCGGGGGACACAGATACGCAGTATTTT. Its translation is CARSLGLAGDTDTQYF. V is TRBV5-8 and J is TRBJ2-3; TRBD2 aligns across 10 bases. The CDR3 covers 16 residues. The germline V gene encodes CDR1 SGHTS and CDR2 YDEGEE.

In its sample, this clonotype was seen many times. The rearrangement links TRBV12-3 or TRBV12-4 to TRBJ2-7; 7 positions match TRBD1. The CDR3 runs 16 residues. With V trimmed by 1 base and J by 1 base, 7 bases remained unmatched. This CDR3 is CASSLEGGRRSYEQYF. Here the CDR3 DNA reads TGTGCCAGCAGTTTAGAAGGGGGCAGGAGATCCTACGAGCAGTACTTC.

This clonotype was detected ten times or more. The V and J genes are TRBV5-1 and TRBJ1-2; D unclear. V was trimmed by 3 bases and J by 6 bases, leaving 18 bases between them. Germline lookup yields CDR1 SGHRS and CDR2 YFSETQ. The CDR3 has 15 amino acids. The CDR3 coding sequence is TGCGCCAGCAGCTCGACGAACGGAGGGATGGATGGCTACACCTTC. Amino acids: CASSSTNGGMDGYTF. Using reference TRBV5-1 and TRBJ1-2 for the parts outside the CDR3, the full variable domain is KAGVTQTPRYLIKTRGQQVTLSCSPISGHRSVSWYQQTPGQGLQFLFEYFSETQRNKGNFPGRFSGRQFSNSRSEMNVSTLELGDSALYLCASSSTNGGMDGYTFGSGTRLTVV.

This clonotype was seen ten or more times. The chain is built from TRBV4-1 and TRBJ1-2, with no clear D. CDR3 length: 13 amino acids. V was shortened by 4 bases and J by 4 bases, with 10 bases between the two germline ends. In germline, CDR1 is MGHRA, CDR2 YSYEKL. This CDR3 reads CASSPPRGYGYTF. The CDR3 bases are TGCGCCAGCAGCCCCCCGAGAGGCTATGGCTACACCTTC.

This clonotype was recorded many times. This sequence joins TRBV7-2 and TRBJ2-5, with D maybe TRBD1 (6 bases). V was cut by 2 bases and J by 2 bases, with 12 bases left in between. Germline values: CDR1 SGHTA, CDR2 FQGNSA. The CDR3 covers 15 residues. CDR3: CASSLYPGQQETQYF. The CDR3 DNA reads TGTGCCAGCAGCTTATACCCGGGACAACAAGAGACCCAGTACTTC.

This clonotype was counted ten times or more. This chain's CDR3 is CASSFPLLGARETQYF. The CDR3 DNA sequence: TGTGCCAGCAGCTTCCCCCTCTTGGGGGCCCGGGAGACCCAGTACTTC. This chain links TRBV7-9 with TRBJ2-5; D might be TRBD1 (6 bases). The V end lost 3 bases, the J end lost 5 bases, and 19 bases lay between the germline ends. The CDR3 extends over 16 amino acids. Germline CDR1 reads SEHNR; CDR2 reads FQNEAQ (reference sequence).

This clonotype was recorded many times. This chain uses TRBV29-1 with TRBJ1-4; D remains unclear. CDR3 size: 13 residues. Germline CDR1 SQVTM, CDR2 ANQGSEA. Between the trimmed V and J ends, which lost 1 base and 8 bases, there was a span of 11 bases. This CDR3 reads CSVEAQLGEKLFF. CDR3 nucleotides: TGCAGCGTTGAAGCCCAGCTTGGGGAAAAACTGTTTTTT.

This clonotype was recorded a few times. This sequence may be a read error, since a much larger clone differs from it by one base. The V gene is TRBV3-1, the J gene TRBJ2-3; 8 bases agree with TRBD2. The CDR3 spans 19 residues. V lost 1 base, J lost 4 bases, and 16 bases stayed unmatched. Germline V gene sequence: CDR1 LGHDT, CDR2 YNNKEL (reference sequence). CDR3 bases: TGTGCCAGCAGCCAAGTACGACTCGGCGGGGGGATCCTCGCAGATACGCAGTATTTT. It yields the protein CASSQVRLGGGILADTQYF.

Points on this clonotype: This could be a read error, since a much larger clone is one nucleotide away. The chain joins TRBV20-1 to TRBJ2-1, with 11 bases that match TRBD2. The J call is uncertain, as TRBJ2-7 better fits the DNA end. The CDR3 extends over 16 amino acids. Germline V gene sequence: CDR1 DFQATT, CDR2 SNEGSKA (reference sequence). In DNA form, the CDR3 reads TGCAGTGCTAGAGACCCTAGCGGGGGGCCTTACAATGAGCAGTACTTC. It yields the protein CSARDPSGGPYNEQYF.

About this clonotype itself: Sequence at one end of the junction differs from germline and may be a read error. The V call is TRBV25-1, the J call TRBJ2-5; TRBD2 is a possible D gene (6 bases). There are 13 residues in the CDR3. Looked up from germline, CDR1 is MGHDK and CDR2 is SYGVNS. This chain's CDR3 is CASREWGEETQYF. The CDR3 nucleotides read TGTGCCAGCAGGGAATGGGGGGAAGAGACCCAGTACTTC.

This clonotype was detected a few times. The gene calls are TRBV7-9 and TRBJ1-5, with D maybe TRBD1 (6 bases). The germline V and J ends were trimmed by 4 bases and 13 bases, with 11 bases remaining between them. The CDR3 consists of 11 residues. The germline gives CDR1 SEHNR, CDR2 FQNEAQ (reference sequence). CDR3 DNA sequence: TGTGCCAGCAGCTCAGGACAGAGACAGCATTTT. Its translation is CASSSGQRQHF.

This clonotype was seen a few times. The chain is built from TRBV5-6 and TRBJ1-1, with TRBD1 as a possible D gene (5 bases). V was shortened by 3 bases and J by 2 bases, with 11 bases between the two germline ends. This CDR3 comprises 14 residues. Germline loops: CDR1 SGHDT, CDR2 YYEEEE. The CDR3 sequence: CASSWRQPNTEAFF. The DNA of the CDR3 is TGTGCCAGCAGCTGGAGACAGCCCAACACTGAAGCTTTCTTT. The whole variable domain, filled in from reference TRBV5-6 and TRBJ1-1, reads DAGVTQSPTHLIKTRGQQVTLRCSPKSGHDTVSWYQQALGQGPQFIFQYYEEEERQRGNFPDRFSGHQFPNYSSELNVNALLLGDSALYLCASSWRQPNTEAFFGQGTRLTVV.

On this clonotype itself: A much larger clone differs by one base, so this may be a read error. This chain connects TRBV20-1 to TRBJ1-1; unclear D gene. The CDR3 is 15 residues long. V dropped 3 bases and J dropped 4 bases, with 18 bases sitting between them. Germline V gene sequence: CDR1 DFQATT, CDR2 SNEGSKA (reference sequence). Written as DNA, the CDR3 is TGCAGTGCTAGGCGGAGTGGAGGGCTGATCACTGAAGCTTTCTTT. This encodes CSARRSGGLITEAFF.